The 14 T cell receptor beta chains below all came from one sample that was sequenced in a study of monozygotic twins with inflammatory bowel disease. With the 5' RACE reads reprocessed, TCRdb shows one record per CDR3 protein and no DNA. Recorded for this sample: some 200,000 distinct CDR3 sequences. The sequenced sample consisted of blood. The receptors derive from a human donor with ulcerative colitis or Crohn's disease, or a healthy co-twin of an affected twin (not recorded which).

The chain couples TRBV3-1 to TRBJ2-5. Germline assignment: CDR1 LGHDT and CDR2 YNNKEL (reference sequence). The CDR3 runs to 15 residues. The CDR3 region is CASSQAGSNQETQYF.

This sequence joins TRBV19 and TRBJ2-4; TCRdb's D call, TRBD2, is unchecked because there is no DNA. Germline CDR1 LNHDA, CDR2 SQIVND (reference sequence). The CDR3 totals 15 residues. The CDR3 loop reads CASSIEGGEWDIQYF.

The chain has TRBV10-3 and TRBJ1-1; TCRdb designates TRBD1, a call that cannot be tested without DNA. This CDR3 region has 13 residues. The germline V gene has CDR1 ENHRY and CDR2 SYGVKD. CDR3 amino acids: CAIRDRGNTEAFF.

The J gene is TRBJ1-2, the V gene TRBV25-1. This CDR3 is built from 12 residues. Germline V gene sequence: CDR1 MGHDK, CDR2 SYGVNS. CDR3 in amino acids: CASSEALGGYTF.

This chain links TRBV12-3 or TRBV12-4 with TRBJ1-2; TCRdb calls TRBD1, which cannot be checked without DNA. There are 15 residues in the CDR3. The chain's CDR3 is CASSLGGQFFYGYTF.

The CDR3 loop is CSAEDRVNSPLHF. This chain links TRBV20-1 with TRBJ1-6; without DNA, the TCRdb call of TRBD1 cannot be checked. The CDR3 runs 13 residues. Germline V lookup: CDR1 DFQATT, CDR2 SNEGSKA (reference sequence).

This sequence joins TRBV15 and TRBJ2-2; the D call from TCRdb, TRBD1, cannot be confirmed without DNA. The CDR3 is 16 residues long. Germline lookup yields CDR1 LNHNV and CDR2 YYDKDF (reference sequence). This CDR3 is CATSRVGTANTGELFF.

CDR3 amino acids: CASSQAWVGSSYNSPLHF. The gene calls are TRBV11-2 and TRBJ1-6. The germline V gene has CDR1 SGHAT and CDR2 FQNNGV. The CDR3 runs 18 residues.

This rearrangement joins TRBV12-3 or TRBV12-4 to TRBJ1-6. The CDR3 contains 15 residues. This chain's CDR3 is CASTYGHVLGSPLHF.

The V call is TRBV20-1, the J call TRBJ2-7. The length of the CDR3 is 14 residues. Germline CDR1 reads DFQATT; CDR2 reads SNEGSKA (reference sequence). The CDR3: CSAIKRPENYEQYF.

The chain carries TRBV5-1 and TRBJ1-6. The CDR3 totals 16 residues. Germline loops: CDR1 SGHRS, CDR2 YFSETQ. CDR3 sequence: CASSTSWGSYNSPLHF.

The CDR3 sequence: CATSRDLGGQETQYF. This chain links TRBV15 with TRBJ2-5; the TCRdb call, TRBD1, lacks DNA for checking. This CDR3 comprises 15 residues. Germline CDR1 reads LNHNV; CDR2 reads YYDKDF (reference sequence).

By frequency, this clonotype is medium-sized (0.01 to 0.1%). V gene TRBV12-3 or TRBV12-4 combines with J gene TRBJ2-3. This CDR3 region has 14 residues. The CDR3 loop reads CASSLSRSTDTQYF.

The chain links TRBV7-3 to TRBJ2-1; the TRBD1 assignment by TCRdb is unverifiable without DNA. The CDR3 is 16 residues long. Germline CDR1 SGHTA, CDR2 FQGTGA. This chain's CDR3 is CASSLTIGTPYNEQFF.